Presented here are 32 T cell receptor beta chains from one specimen sequenced in a study of T-cell memory formation after mild COVID-19 (dated by TCRdb to the early 2020s). Library prep was done by 5' RACE. Data came from an Illumina NovaSeq 6000. TCRdb reworked the public reads: Q25 trimming with fastp, MiXCR clone assembly, productive beta chains retained. Rows are unified per CDR3 protein, each entry keeping the most common DNA and genes. The sample profile shows around 210,000 distinct CDR3 sequences; 9.5% to 10% of them were found once. The biggest ten clones account for roughly 4% of the sample. The sequenced sample was PBMCs or a T cell subset sorted from them (not recorded which). These receptors were taken from a young man who had mild COVID-19 (a few samples of this study predate the infection). The sample titles of this study are shuffled in the database, so cell type and time point are left out; the donor was told from shared clones.

This clonotype was seen only a few times. J is TRBJ1-2 and V is TRBV6-5; TRBD1 agrees at 9 bases. The V segment lost 5 bases and the J segment 5 bases; nucleotides outside the gene matches: 9. This CDR3 has 15 residues. The germline gives CDR1 MNHEY, CDR2 SVGAGI. CDR3 sequence: CASSRRQGGNYGYTF. The CDR3 nucleotides read TGTGCCAGCAGTCGAAGACAGGGGGGGAATTATGGCTACACCTTC.

In its sample, this clonotype was seen many times. The V gene is TRBV2, the J gene TRBJ2-3; TRBD2 matches at 8 bases. CDR3 size: 15 residues. The germline V gene encodes CDR1 SNHLY and CDR2 FYNNEI. The junction had 11 bases not matched to a gene; V was cut back by 5 bases and J by 7 bases. The chain's CDR3 is CASSTQLADSNTQYF. Written as DNA, the CDR3 is TGTGCCAGCAGTACACAACTAGCGGACTCTAATACGCAGTATTTT. Based on the CDR3 plus reference TRBV2 and TRBJ2-3, the full variable domain is EPEVTQTPSHQVTQMGQEVILRCVPISNHLYFYWYRQILGQKVEFLVSFYNNEISEKSEIFDDQFSVERPDGSNFTLKIRSTKLEDSAMYFCASSTQLADSNTQYFGPGTRLTVL.

This clonotype was counted a few times. This chain joins TRBV6-6 and TRBJ2-5, with TRBD1 matching over 10 bases. The CDR3 consists of 15 residues. With V trimmed by 2 bases and J by 6 bases, 6 bases remained unmatched. CDR1 and CDR2 from the germline V gene are MNHNY and SVGAGI (reference sequence). In DNA, the CDR3 is TGTGCCAGCAGTTACGGGGACAGGGGTTTGCAGACCCAGTACTTC. It specifies CASSYGDRGLQTQYF.

The rearrangement joins TRBV5-1 to TRBJ1-4; D not certain. V was cut by 4 bases and J by 2 bases, with 12 bases left in between. This CDR3 has 15 residues. Germline V CDR1 and CDR2: SGHRS, YFSETQ. The CDR3 DNA follows: TGCGCCAGCAGCCTTGATGGCTTTACTAATGAAAAACTGTTTTTT. This sequence encodes CASSLDGFTNEKLFF.

V and J are TRBV6-5 and TRBJ2-3; 9 bases agree with TRBD1. CDR3 length: 13 residues. Germline values: CDR1 MNHEY, CDR2 SVGAGI. Trimming cost V 7 bases and J 8 bases; bases outside gene matches: 7. Here the CDR3 DNA reads TGTGCCAGCACCCGGGACAGGGAGAGTACGCAGTATTTT. This translates into CASTRDRESTQYF.

The V call is TRBV5-1, the J call TRBJ2-5; 11 positions match TRBD2. V shed 5 bases and J 2 bases; nucleotides not matched to a gene: 5. The CDR3 runs 15 residues. Germline CDR1 reads SGHRS; CDR2 reads YFSETQ. CDR3 nucleotides: TGCGCCAGCAGTAACCGACTAGCGGGGCAAGAGACCCAGTACTTC. It specifies CASSNRLAGQETQYF.

The sample holds many counts of this clonotype. J is TRBJ2-1 and V is TRBV7-9, with D perhaps TRBD1 or TRBD2 (6 bases each). V shed 2 bases and J shed 0 bases, with 11 bases lying between them. CDR1 and CDR2 (germline): SEHNR, FQNEAQ (reference sequence). The CDR3 is 16 residues long. CDR3: CASSLSGGSSYNEQFF. The CDR3 region has the DNA TGTGCCAGCAGCTTATCCGGGGGCAGCTCCTACAATGAGCAGTTCTTC.

V usage is TRBV7-8 and J usage is TRBJ2-1, with D uncertain. V lost 3 bases and J 10 bases, leaving 7 bases between the germline ends. The V gene's germline CDR1 is SGHVS and CDR2 FQNEAQ. This CDR3 has 11 residues. CDR3 nucleotides: TGTGCCAGCAGCTTTGTCAGGGAGCAGTTCTTC. Translated: CASSFVREQFF.

V gene TRBV27 combines with J gene TRBJ1-2; D call uncertain. CDR3 length: 14 residues. V was shortened by 5 bases and J by 5 bases, with 15 bases between the two germline ends. Per the germline V gene, CDR1 is MNHEY and CDR2 is SMNVEV (reference sequence). The CDR3 spells CASSPTRTGYGYTF. In nucleotides, the CDR3 is TGTGCCAGCAGTCCCACCAGGACTGGTTATGGCTACACCTTC.

The rearrangement links TRBV12-3 or TRBV12-4 to TRBJ2-3, with TRBD1 matching over 11 bases. This CDR3 comprises 15 residues. V dropped 7 bases and J dropped 5; count of bases not matched to a gene: 8. The chain's CDR3 is CASTSPGQGEDTQYF. The DNA for the CDR3 is TGTGCCAGCACCTCTCCGGGACAGGGGGAAGATACGCAGTATTTT.

This rearrangement joins TRBV5-1 to TRBJ1-6; D uncertain. This CDR3 is 12 amino acids long. Germline CDR1 and CDR2: SGHRS and YFSETQ. With 2 bases removed from V and 12 bases from J, the gap between germline ends came to 9 bases. CDR3 protein: CASSFEREPLHF. The CDR3 DNA sequence: TGCGCCAGCAGCTTTGAGAGAGAACCCCTCCACTTT.

This clonotype has at least ten counts. The chain couples TRBV5-6 to TRBJ2-7; D is perhaps TRBD2 (6 bases). Per the germline V gene, CDR1 is SGHDT and CDR2 is YYEEEE. The length of the CDR3 is 12 residues. V dropped 4 bases and J dropped 4 bases, with 9 bases sitting between them. CDR3 in amino acids: CASSSGPYEQYV. The DNA of the CDR3 is TGTGCCAGCAGCAGCGGGCCGTACGAGCAGTACGTC.

This clonotype was seen more than once but under ten times. The genes are TRBV4-3 and TRBJ1-4; TRBD1 might be the D (5 bases). Trimming shortened V by 1 base and J by 0 bases, and 15 bases separated the two germline ends. CDR3 length: 18 amino acids. Germline CDR1 reads LGHNA; CDR2 reads YSLEER. Here the CDR3 reads CASSQVTGILATNEKLFF. Written as DNA, the CDR3 is TGCGCCAGCAGCCAAGTTACAGGAATCCTAGCAACTAATGAAAAACTGTTTTTT.

The chain uses TRBV12-3 or TRBV12-4 and TRBJ2-1; 10 bases line up with TRBD2. After removal of 3 bases from V and 4 bases from J, the junction contained 9 bases not matched to a gene. The CDR3 extends over 17 amino acids. CDR3: CASSFGSGGAVYNEQFF. The CDR3 region has the DNA TGTGCCAGCAGTTTTGGAAGCGGGGGGGCCGTGTACAATGAGCAGTTCTTC.

The chain links TRBV27 to TRBJ1-6; D is possibly TRBD1 (6 bases). Deletions cut 1 base from V and 10 bases from J, with 11 bases between. CDR1 and CDR2 from the germline V gene are MNHEY and SMNVEV (reference sequence). There are 14 residues in the CDR3. CDR3 DNA sequence: TGTGCCAGCAGTTTATTCAGGGGACGCTCACCCCTCCACTTT. Amino acids: CASSLFRGRSPLHF.

In the case of this clonotype: A much bigger clone sits one base away, suggesting this may be a read error. This chain uses TRBV4-3 with TRBJ2-3; D gene unclear. Trimming removed 4 bases from V and 6 bases from J, with 14 bases in between. This CDR3 spans 14 amino acids. CDR1 and CDR2 from the germline V gene are LGHNA and YSLEER. CDR3 loop: CASSLQWVGDTQYF. CDR3 coding DNA: TGCGCCAGCAGCCTCCAGTGGGTTGGGGATACGCAGTATTTT.

This clonotype was seen a handful of times. The V and J genes are TRBV6-6 and TRBJ1-2; a weak D match, TRBD1 (5 bases). The CDR3 totals 13 residues. Trimming cost V 7 bases and J 1 base, with 10 bases left between them. Per the germline V gene, CDR1 is MNHNY and CDR2 is SVGAGI (reference sequence). The CDR3 region has the DNA TGTGCCAGCATCTTGGGGCGTAACTATGGCTACACCTTC. This sequence encodes CASILGRNYGYTF.

This chain joins TRBV4-1 and TRBJ2-2, with D perhaps given as TRBD1 or TRBD2 (5 bases each). The CDR3 totals 16 residues. The V end was cut by 5 bases, the J end by 7 bases, with 20 bases between. Per the germline V gene, CDR1 is MGHRA and CDR2 is YSYEKL. The CDR3 protein is CASSSISGTPLGELFF. In DNA, the CDR3 is TGCGCCAGCAGCTCCATTTCCGGGACCCCCCTCGGGGAGCTGTTTTTT.

There are many counts of this clonotype. The chain uses TRBV6-5 and TRBJ2-3, with 8 bases aligning to TRBD2. The CDR3 runs 15 residues. Germline V CDR1 and CDR2: MNHEY, SVGAGI. The V and J ends lost 5 bases and 6 bases, in that order; junction bases with no gene match: 10. The CDR3 reads CASSLRSGGGDTQYF. In DNA, the CDR3 is TGTGCCAGCAGTCTCCGTTCGGGGGGGGGCGATACGCAGTATTTT.

The gene calls are TRBV20-1 and TRBJ1-3, with D unresolved. V was cut by 5 bases and J by 3 bases, with 11 bases left in between. The CDR3 loop spans 13 amino acids. CDR1 DFQATT and CDR2 SNEGSKA come from the germline V gene (reference sequence). The chain's CDR3 is CSAVYGYGNTIYF. The CDR3 DNA is TGCAGTGCTGTCTATGGATATGGAAACACCATATATTTT.

This clonotype was counted ten times or more. The chain is built from TRBV5-1 and TRBJ2-7; TRBD2 is a possible D gene (5 bases). Per germline, CDR1 SGHRS and CDR2 YFSETQ. V was cut by 4 bases and J by 0 bases, with 14 bases left in between. The CDR3 loop spans 15 amino acids. CDR3: CASSGSPGFSYEQYF. The CDR3 DNA follows: TGCGCCAGCAGCGGATCCCCGGGGTTCTCCTACGAGCAGTACTTC.

This clonotype has at least ten counts. The rearrangement links TRBV7-6 to TRBJ2-3; 7 bases agree with TRBD2. J was trimmed by 2 bases and V by 5 bases; bases with no gene match: 4. Germline V gene sequence: CDR1 SGHVS, CDR2 FNYEAQ. CDR3 length equals 14 residues. CDR3 in DNA: TGTGCCAGCAGCCCAGCGGGGAACACAGATACGCAGTATTTT. Amino acid sequence: CASSPAGNTDTQYF. Based on the CDR3 plus reference TRBV7-6 and TRBJ2-3, the full variable domain is GAGVSQSPRYKVTKRGQDVALRCDPISGHVSLYWYRQALGQGPEFLTYFNYEAQQDKSGLPNDRFSAERPEGSISTLTIQRTEQRDSAMYRCASSPAGNTDTQYFGPGTRLTVL.

This clonotype was seen more than once but under ten times. The chain's CDR3 is CASSPQGERSWVEFF. CDR3 in DNA: TGTGCCAGCAGCCCCCAGGGGGAGCGGTCTTGGGTAGAGTTCTTC. The genes are TRBV7-9 and TRBJ2-1; TRBD1 matches 7 bases. Germline V gene lookup returns CDR1 SEHNR and CDR2 FQNEAQ (reference sequence). The CDR3 sequence is 15 residues long. V lost 5 bases and J lost 14; bases outside the gene matches: 18.

This clonotype was seen only a few times. This chain uses TRBV4-3 with TRBJ1-6, with 7 bases matching TRBD1. CDR3 size: 16 residues. V lost 4 bases and J lost 12; bases outside the gene matches: 15. Per germline, CDR1 LGHNA and CDR2 YSLEER. The CDR3 sequence is CASSPSPSRGREPLHF. Here the CDR3 DNA reads TGCGCCAGCAGCCCCAGTCCCTCCAGGGGGAGAGAACCCCTCCACTTT.

V is TRBV9 and J is TRBJ2-7, with a tentative D call TRBD1 (6 bases). The germline gives CDR1 SGDLS, CDR2 YYNGEE. Trimming took 4 bases from V and 0 from J, leaving 14 bases between them. The CDR3 totals 15 residues. The CDR3 loop is CASSPLGTPSYEQYV. DNA for the CDR3: TGTGCCAGCAGCCCCCTAGGGACACCCTCCTACGAGCAGTACGTC.

The rearrangement uses TRBV7-2 and TRBJ2-3; 10 nucleotides agree with TRBD2. V lost 3 bases and J lost 5; bases outside the gene matches: 5. Germline CDR1 SGHTA, CDR2 FQGNSA. The CDR3 is made up of 15 amino acids. The CDR3 coding sequence is TGTGCCAGCAGCTTGCTAGCGGGGGTGGTAGATACGCAGTATTTT. It translates to CASSLLAGVVDTQYF.

The sample holds a few counts of this clonotype. The CDR3, as DNA: TGCGCCAGCAGCCAAGTTAGCGGGGGGGCGGGAGATACGCAGTATTTT. This translates into CASSQVSGGAGDTQYF. This chain links TRBV4-3 with TRBJ2-3; 11 bases are a match to TRBD2. V dropped 1 base and J dropped 5; count of bases not matched to a gene: 5. The germline gives CDR1 LGHNA, CDR2 YSLEER. The CDR3 totals 16 residues.

This clonotype was observed a few times. The chain carries TRBV20-1 and TRBJ2-5; possibly TRBD1 for D (6 bases). CDR3 size: 13 residues. V was cut by 3 bases and J by 2 bases, with 10 bases left in between. CDR1 and CDR2 (germline): DFQATT, SNEGSKA (reference sequence). The CDR3 DNA follows: TGCAGTGCTAGTAGGACAGCACAAGAGACCCAGTACTTC. As protein: CSASRTAQETQYF.

The gene calls are TRBV5-4 and TRBJ2-2, with D hard to call. V lost 0 bases to trimming and J lost 3 bases, with 6 bases between them. Per the germline V gene, CDR1 is SGHNT and CDR2 is YYREEE (reference sequence). This CDR3 is built from 14 residues. CDR3: CASSLEIDTGELFF. The CDR3 DNA reads as TGTGCCAGCAGCTTGGAGATAGACACCGGGGAGCTGTTTTTT.

V gene TRBV6-2 or TRBV6-3 combines with J gene TRBJ1-1, with D hard to call. V was pared by 2 bases and J by 10 bases, with 14 bases between. The CDR3 has 13 residues. Germline lookup yields CDR1 MNHEY and CDR2 SVGEGT. Here the CDR3 reads CASSYESGLGAFF. In nucleotides, the CDR3 is TGTGCCAGCAGTTACGAGTCGGGGTTGGGAGCTTTCTTT.

The chain links TRBV29-1 to TRBJ1-1; D not resolved. V gave up 3 bases and J gave up 6 bases, with 14 bases separating them. This CDR3 has 13 residues. CDR1 SQVTM and CDR2 ANQGSEA come from the germline V gene. The CDR3 DNA reads TGCAGCGTTGAGGAGGTCCTGCGCCCTGAAGCTTTCTTT. The encoded protein is CSVEEVLRPEAFF.

This clonotype has at least ten counts. The rearrangement uses TRBV5-1 and TRBJ2-3, with D tentatively TRBD1 or TRBD2 (5 bases each). The CDR3 has 13 amino acids. Germline lookup yields CDR1 SGHRS and CDR2 YFSETQ. V shed 7 bases and J shed 6 bases, with 15 bases lying between them. CDR3 bases: TGCGCCAGCCGGGACGTAAACGAGGATACGCAGTATTTT. Residues: CASRDVNEDTQYF.